The 23 T cell receptor beta chains reported below all come from one sample, sequenced in a study of T cells after yellow fever vaccination. TCRdb recomputed calls from the 5' RACE reads with MiXCR, one row per CDR3 protein. The sample has around 530,000 distinct CDR3 sequences, less than 20% seen once. The specimen comprised PBMCs, sampled around 5 days after the first yellow fever vaccination. Every receptor here comes from a young man who received the YFV17D yellow fever vaccine.

This chain joins TRBV29-1 and TRBJ2-7, with D perhaps TRBD1 (6 bases). The V gene lost 5 bases and the J gene lost 2 bases, with 19 bases spanning the gap. In germline, CDR1 is SQVTM, CDR2 ANQGSEA. The CDR3 is 15 amino acids. The CDR3 loop is CSVLGYRASTYEQYF. The CDR3 DNA reads as TGCAGCGTTCTGGGCTACAGGGCCTCCACCTACGAGCAGTACTTC.

This clonotype showed up just a few times. The chain joins TRBV7-6 to TRBJ1-4; 7 bases fit TRBD1. Per germline, CDR1 SGHVS and CDR2 FNYEAQ. This CDR3 has 14 amino acids. J was trimmed by 8 bases and V by 5 bases; bases with no gene match: 8. CDR3: CASSPVGRGEKLFF. The DNA of the CDR3 is TGTGCCAGCAGCCCCGTGGGCAGGGGGGAAAAACTGTTTTTT.

This clonotype has more than one count but fewer than ten. The chain combines TRBV27 with TRBJ2-1; no clear D. The germline V gene encodes CDR1 MNHEY and CDR2 SMNVEV (reference sequence). V was shortened by 4 bases and J by 5 bases, with 15 bases between the two germline ends. This CDR3 spans 15 amino acids. The CDR3 reads CASSSLLDENNEQFF. CDR3 sequence (DNA): TGTGCCAGCAGTTCCCTATTGGACGAGAACAATGAGCAGTTCTTC.

The rearrangement uses TRBV4-3 and TRBJ2-3; the D gene is possibly TRBD2 (5 bases). Looked up from germline, CDR1 is LGHNA and CDR2 is YSLEER. The V end was cut by 1 base, the J end by 0 bases, with 11 bases between. The CDR3 is made up of 16 amino acids. The CDR3 sequence: CASSQVMRASTDTQYF. CDR3 DNA: TGCGCCAGCAGCCAAGTCATGAGGGCTAGCACAGATACGCAGTATTTT.

This clonotype was seen only a few times. The V call is TRBV4-3, the J call TRBJ1-2; 7 nucleotides agree with TRBD1. J lost 8 bases, V lost 3 bases, and 9 bases had no gene match. Germline assignment: CDR1 LGHNA and CDR2 YSLEER. This CDR3 contains 14 residues. CDR3 in DNA: TGCGCCAGCAGCCACATCTCGACAGGGACCGGCTACACCTTC. It translates to CASSHISTGTGYTF.

The rearrangement joins TRBV15 to TRBJ2-3, with 10 bases fitting TRBD2. The CDR3 has 17 amino acids. From germline, CDR1 is LNHNV and CDR2 YYDKDF (reference sequence). V dropped 6 bases and J dropped 0; count of bases not matched to a gene: 9. For the CDR3, the DNA is TGTGCCACCAGGGACTCAGCTAGCGGGGGTAGCACAGATACGCAGTATTTT. Translation: CATRDSASGGSTDTQYF.

The rearrangement joins TRBV7-9 to TRBJ1-3; the match to TRBD1 covers 7 bases. V lost 7 bases to trimming and J lost 2 bases; unmatched junction nucleotides: 11. This CDR3 spans 16 amino acids. CDR1 is SEHNR and CDR2 is FQNEAQ in the germline V gene (reference sequence). The CDR3 reads CASTGADRSPGNTIYF. The CDR3 DNA follows: TGTGCCAGCACCGGCGCGGACAGGTCCCCTGGAAACACCATATATTTT.

The V and J genes are TRBV5-4 and TRBJ2-1, with 7 bases fitting TRBD2. Losses at the gene ends were 0 bases for V and 5 bases for J; bases not matched to a gene: 2. This CDR3 region has 14 residues. Germline CDR1 SGHNT, CDR2 YYREEE (reference sequence). CDR3 bases: TGTGCCAGCAGCTTGGGTCTAGCGGACAATGAGCAGTTCTTC. This gives the protein CASSLGLADNEQFF. Full variable domain (rest looked up from reference TRBV5-4 and TRBJ2-1): ETGVTQSPTHLIKTRGQQVTLRCSSQSGHNTVSWYQQALGQGPQFIFQYYREEENGRGNFPPRFSGLQFPNYSSELNVNALELDDSALYLCASSLGLADNEQFFGPGTRLTVL.

The CDR3 DNA reads TGCAGTGCAGCTGGGGGCCGGGGCTACACCTTC. Protein sequence: CSAAGGRGYTF. The chain uses TRBV20-1 and TRBJ1-2, with D possibly being TRBD1 (6 bases). Trimming stripped 6 bases from V and 8 bases from J, with 13 bases between. Germline assignment: CDR1 DFQATT and CDR2 SNEGSKA (reference sequence). The CDR3 covers 11 residues.

This clonotype was counted only a few times. The chain employs TRBV20-1 and TRBJ1-1; unclear D gene. Trimming removed 6 bases from V and 0 bases from J, with 11 bases in between. The germline V gene has CDR1 DFQATT and CDR2 SNEGSKA (reference sequence). The length of the CDR3 is 13 residues. CDR3 in amino acids: CSAPDGLNTEAFF. The CDR3 DNA follows: TGCAGTGCGCCGGACGGACTGAACACTGAAGCTTTCTTT.

The V and J genes are TRBV7-9 and TRBJ1-3, with D hard to call. The CDR3 length is 13 residues. The germline V gene has CDR1 SEHNR and CDR2 FQNEAQ (reference sequence). V was cut by 3 bases and J by 4 bases, with 7 bases left in between. CDR3 region: CASSFGEGNTIYF. Here the CDR3 DNA reads TGTGCCAGCAGCTTCGGGGAAGGAAACACCATATATTTT.

This clonotype has just a few counts. V and J are TRBV5-1 and TRBJ1-5, with D unclear. V was clipped by 0 bases and J by 5 bases, with 9 bases between them. CDR1 SGHRS and CDR2 YFSETQ come from the germline V gene. This CDR3 is built from 14 residues. The CDR3 nucleotides read TGCGCCAGCAGCTTGGAGTCGGGATATCAGCCCCAGCATTTT. Translation: CASSLESGYQPQHF.

This clonotype occurred once. The rearrangement joins TRBV5-6 to TRBJ2-5; D may be TRBD1 or TRBD2 (5 bases each). Germline lookup yields CDR1 SGHDT and CDR2 YYEEEE. This CDR3 contains 15 residues. The ends were cut back, 4 bases at V and 2 bases at J, with 15 bases in the middle. The chain's CDR3 is CASSRTGRLQETQYF. CDR3 DNA: TGTGCCAGCAGCAGAACGGGACGGCTTCAAGAGACCCAGTACTTC.

In its sample, this clonotype was seen a few times. CDR3 sequence reads: CASSPAHRGNQPQHF. CDR3 DNA sequence: TGCGCCAGCAGCCCGGCCCACAGAGGCAATCAGCCCCAGCATTTT. The chain combines TRBV4-1 with TRBJ1-5; D remains ambiguous. The germline V gene encodes CDR1 MGHRA and CDR2 YSYEKL. The CDR3 has 15 amino acids. V gave up 4 bases and J gave up 2 bases, with 12 bases separating them.

The chain couples TRBV24-1 to TRBJ1-2; perhaps TRBD1 as D (5 bases). The CDR3 has 14 amino acids. Germline V gene sequence: CDR1 KGHDR, CDR2 SFDVKD. V lost 4 bases, J lost 4 bases, and 12 bases lay in between. The CDR3 DNA sequence: TGTGCCACCAGTGACCCAATGGGGGGCTATGGCTACACCTTC. Residues: CATSDPMGGYGYTF.

The gene calls are TRBV9 and TRBJ2-5; TRBD2 aligns across 7 bases. Germline assignment: CDR1 SGDLS and CDR2 YYNGEE. The trim removed 0 bases at V and 5 bases at J, leaving 10 bases unmatched. The CDR3 runs to 16 residues. The CDR3: CASSVAAGEFGETQYF. The CDR3 DNA is TGTGCCAGCAGCGTAGCGGCGGGGGAGTTTGGGGAGACCCAGTACTTC.

CDR3 loop: CASSLGPAGDQETQYF. The CDR3 nucleotides are TGTGCCAGCAGCTTAGGCCCCGCGGGGGACCAAGAGACCCAGTACTTC. The J gene is TRBJ2-5, the V gene TRBV7-9, with 7 bases matching TRBD2. This CDR3 is 16 amino acids long. The germline gives CDR1 SEHNR, CDR2 FQNEAQ (reference sequence). After removal of 1 base from V and 0 bases from J, the junction contained 5 bases not matched to a gene.

This sequence joins TRBV29-1 and TRBJ2-1; D gene uncertain. CDR3 length equals 19 residues. Trimming removed 7 bases at V and 0 bases at J, with 28 bases between. Germline loops: CDR1 SQVTM, CDR2 ANQGSEA. This CDR3 reads CSGSITSHISSRSYNEQFF. CDR3 nucleotides: TGCAGCGGATCCATTACCAGCCACATTTCGTCTCGCTCCTACAATGAGCAGTTCTTC.

V and J are TRBV28 and TRBJ1-4; D gene unclear. The CDR3 spans 12 residues. Germline CDR1 reads MDHEN; CDR2 reads SYDVKM. Trimming left V 2 bases short and J 6 bases short, with 4 bases between. The CDR3 bases are TGTGCCAGCAGTTTAGTCCATGAAAAACTGTTTTTT. Its protein product is CASSLVHEKLFF.

This clonotype has more than one count but fewer than ten. V is TRBV7-3 and J is TRBJ2-5; D remains ambiguous. The germline V and J ends were trimmed by 0 bases and 4 bases, with 12 bases remaining between them. CDR1 and CDR2 (germline): SGHTA, FQGTGA. The CDR3 is 15 residues long. The CDR3 bases are TGTGCCAGCAGCTTAACTGGTCAGAAAGGAGAGACCCAGTACTTC. Amino acid sequence: CASSLTGQKGETQYF.

This clonotype was counted between two and nine times. The genes are TRBV7-2 and TRBJ2-7, with 11 bases identical to TRBD1. J lost 6 bases, V lost 5 bases, and 3 bases had no gene match. The germline CDR1 and CDR2 sequences are SGHTA and FQGNSA. This CDR3 has 13 amino acids. The CDR3 here is CASSKGQGGEQYV. The CDR3 DNA sequence: TGTGCCAGCAGCAAGGGACAGGGGGGCGAGCAGTACGTC.

There are a few counts of this clonotype. The CDR3: CASSLQGVSGNTIYF. DNA for the CDR3: TGTGCCAGCAGTTTACAGGGCGTGTCTGGAAACACCATATATTTT. This sequence joins TRBV27 and TRBJ1-3, with D possibly TRBD1 on 5 matching bases. Trimming stripped 2 bases from V and 1 base from J, with 9 bases between. Germline V gene data show CDR1 as MNHEY and CDR2 as SMNVEV (reference sequence). The CDR3 contains 15 residues.

There are a few counts of this clonotype. The rearrangement links TRBV20-1 to TRBJ1-1; D is possibly TRBD1 (6 bases). With 5 bases removed from V and 1 base from J, the gap between germline ends came to 11 bases. The CDR3 consists of 13 residues. Germline loops: CDR1 DFQATT, CDR2 SNEGSKA (reference sequence). CDR3 coding DNA: TGCAGTGCTGCCCAGACAGGGAACACTGAAGCTTTCTTT. Protein product: CSAAQTGNTEAFF.